One sample yielded the 30 T cell receptor beta chains listed below, sequenced in a study of Ad26.COV2.S vaccination and SARS-CoV-2 variants. Only in-frame clones appear in the TCRdb table, and some are missing; sequencing was by immunoSEQ multiplex PCR. The sample contains under 550,000 clones, about 93% of which appear only once. Treatment noted: around 19 received Ad26.COV2.S at low or high dose, single or two shots; 5 received placebo; per-sample allocation not given. After the first vaccine or placebo injection, samples were drawn on day 63. The specimen comprised peripheral blood, sampled in a trial of Ad26.COV2.S vaccine versus placebo. All receptors come from a person aged 18 to 65 who received the Ad26.COV2.S COVID-19 vaccine or a placebo.

V is TRBV6-2 or TRBV6-3 and J is TRBJ2-1, with a weak D call TRBD2 (5 bases). The CDR3 spans 12 residues. The V end lost 6 bases, the J end lost 10 bases, and 13 bases lay between the germline ends. Germline CDR1 and CDR2: MNHEY and SVGEGT. The CDR3 bases are TGTGCCAGCAGCAGAACTAGTTACGAGCAGTTCTTC. It translates to CASSRTSYEQFF.

The chain joins TRBV7-9 to TRBJ2-1; 12 nucleotides agree with TRBD2. Germline loops: CDR1 SEHNR, CDR2 FQNEAQ (reference sequence). The CDR3 contains 17 residues. Unmatched junction bases numbered 11, after V lost 4 bases and J lost 7 bases. DNA of the CDR3: TGTGCCAGCAGCTCCCACCGGACTAGCGGGAAGACGAATGAGCAGTTCTTC. This codes for CASSSHRTSGKTNEQFF.

The rearrangement links TRBV4-2 to TRBJ1-2; no clear D gene. V dropped 6 bases and J dropped 7 bases, with 12 bases sitting between them. Germline assignment: CDR1 LGHNA and CDR2 YNFKEQ. This CDR3 comprises 12 residues. The CDR3 coding sequence is TGTGCCAGCAGAGAGGATAGGGCTGGCTACACCTTC. Translating it yields CASREDRAGYTF.

The rearrangement links TRBV18 to TRBJ2-2; D might be TRBD2 (5 bases). Trimming left V 4 bases short and J 4 bases short, with 13 bases between. CDR1 is KGHSH and CDR2 is LQKENI in the germline V gene. CDR3 length equals 15 residues. In nucleotides, the CDR3 is TGTGCCAGCTCACGGGCAGCCCGGGGCACCGGGGAGCTGTTTTTT. It codes for CASSRAARGTGELFF. Together with reference TRBV18 and TRBJ2-2, the CDR3 gives the full variable domain: NAGVMQNPRHLVRRRGQEARLRCSPMKGHSHVYWYRQLPEEGLKFMVYLQKENIIDESGMPKERFSAEFPKEGPSILRIQQVVRGDSAAYFCASSRAARGTGELFFGEGSRLTVL.

The CDR3 region has the DNA TGTGCCATCAGCACAGGGGATGTCAATCAGCCCCAGCATTTT. Protein sequence: CAISTGDVNQPQHF. The chain couples TRBV10-3 to TRBJ1-5; 7 nucleotides agree with TRBD1. This CDR3 is 14 amino acids long. With V trimmed by 6 bases and J by 3 bases, 5 bases remained unmatched. The germline gives CDR1 ENHRY, CDR2 SYGVKD.

The gene calls are TRBV6-6 and TRBJ2-2; 7 bases agree with TRBD2. The germline gives CDR1 MNHNY, CDR2 SVGAGI (reference sequence). V lost 5 bases and J lost 8; bases outside the gene matches: 2. The CDR3 sequence is 12 residues long. The CDR3 sequence is CASSGGGGELFF. CDR3 DNA sequence: TGTGCCAGCAGTGGCGGGGGTGGGGAGCTGTTTTTT.

This clone was counted once. The J gene is TRBJ2-3, the V gene TRBV6-4; 7 positions match TRBD1. This CDR3 is built from 15 residues. Germline V gene lookup returns CDR1 MRHNA and CDR2 SNTAGT. V lost 4 bases, J lost 2 bases, and 6 bases stayed unmatched. CDR3 nucleotide sequence: TGTGCCAGCAGTGTGACAGGGTCCGACACAGATACGCAGTATTTT. It encodes CASSVTGSDTDTQYF.

CDR3 in DNA: TGTGCCAGCAGCTTTGGGGTAATTCGGGAAAAACTGTTTTTT. As protein: CASSFGVIREKLFF. V usage is TRBV7-8 and J usage is TRBJ1-4, with D uncertain. The CDR3 sequence is 14 residues long. The germline CDR1 and CDR2 sequences are SGHVS and FQNEAQ. V was clipped by 3 bases and J by 8 bases, with 13 bases between them. Together with reference TRBV7-8 and TRBJ1-4, the CDR3 gives the full variable domain: GAGVSQSPRYKVAKRGQDVALRCDPISGHVSLFWYQQALGQGPEFLTYFQNEAQLDKSGLPSDRFFAERPEGSVSTLKIQRTQQEDSAVYLCASSFGVIREKLFFGSGTQLSVL.

CDR3 sequence (DNA): TGCGCCAGCAGCCCGGGGACAGGAGGGAACACTGAAGCTTTCTTT. It encodes CASSPGTGGNTEAFF. The gene calls are TRBV5-1 and TRBJ1-1; 8 bases are shared with TRBD1. The junction had 6 bases not matched to a gene; V was cut back by 4 bases and J by 1 base. CDR1 is SGHRS, CDR2 YFSETQ, per germline. The CDR3 sequence is 15 residues long. Together with reference TRBV5-1 and TRBJ1-1, the CDR3 gives the full variable domain: KAGVTQTPRYLIKTRGQQVTLSCSPISGHRSVSWYQQTPGQGLQFLFEYFSETQRNKGNFPGRFSGRQFSNSRSEMNVSTLELGDSALYLCASSPGTGGNTEAFFGQGTRLTVV.

This clone has only one observation. The chain couples TRBV27 to TRBJ2-7, with TRBD2 matching over 10 bases. This CDR3 spans 16 amino acids. Germline lookup yields CDR1 MNHEY and CDR2 SMNVEV (reference sequence). V shed 9 bases, J shed 0 bases, and the junction held 11 bases outside the gene matches. CDR3: CASQIAGGTDSYEQYF. The CDR3 DNA sequence: TGTGCCAGTCAGATAGCGGGAGGCACAGACTCCTACGAGCAGTACTTC.

The V call is TRBV9, the J call TRBJ2-3, with unresolved D. V gave up 3 bases and J gave up 6 bases, with 17 bases separating them. Germline V gene data show CDR1 as SGDLS and CDR2 as YYNGEE. This CDR3 contains 15 residues. CDR3 nucleotide sequence: TGTGCCAGCAGCGAACGCTACTTCACGGGTGATACGCAGTATTTT. Translation gives CASSERYFTGDTQYF.

The CDR3 DNA reads as TGTGCCTGGAGCCCCCCTAGCCGACGGCCGCAGTATTTT. Translation gives CAWSPPSRRPQYF. The chain joins TRBV30 to TRBJ2-3; the D gene is possibly TRBD2 (5 bases). Trimming removed 3 bases from V and 10 bases from J, with 17 bases in between. The CDR3 totals 13 residues. Germline V gene sequence: CDR1 GTSNPN, CDR2 SVGIG (reference sequence).

Here the CDR3 reads CASSLDRGNQPQHF. CDR3 sequence (DNA): TGTGCCAGCAGTCTAGACAGGGGCAATCAGCCCCAGCATTTT. The chain recombines TRBV27 with TRBJ1-5; the match to TRBD1 covers 7 bases. After removal of 5 bases from V and 2 bases from J, the junction contained 3 bases not matched to a gene. The CDR3 is 14 amino acids. Germline loops: CDR1 MNHEY, CDR2 SMNVEV (reference sequence).

This clone showed up just once. This chain connects TRBV9 to TRBJ1-1; D is ambiguous. The V gene's germline CDR1 is SGDLS and CDR2 YYNGEE. The germline V and J ends were trimmed by 0 bases and 3 bases, with 9 bases remaining between them. The CDR3 consists of 14 residues. CDR3 bases: TGTGCCAGCAGCGTAGTTACATCGGACACTGAAGCTTTCTTT. This codes for CASSVVTSDTEAFF.

The chain couples TRBV30 to TRBJ1-1; 7 bases are a match to TRBD1. The CDR3 covers 14 residues. With V trimmed by 7 bases and J by 0 bases, 8 bases remained unmatched. Per germline, CDR1 GTSNPN and CDR2 SVGIG (reference sequence). The CDR3 sequence: CAYHWTGLNTEAFF. Here the CDR3 DNA reads TGTGCCTACCACTGGACAGGCTTGAACACTGAAGCTTTCTTT. Together with reference TRBV30 and TRBJ1-1, the CDR3 gives the full variable domain: SQTIHQWPATLVQPVGSPLSLECTVEGTSNPNLYWYRQAAGRGLQLLFYSVGIGQISSEVPQNLSASRPQDRQFILSSKKLLLSDSGFYLCAYHWTGLNTEAFFGQGTRLTVV.

This clone has a handful of counts. V usage is TRBV10-2 and J usage is TRBJ2-5; 7 bases line up with TRBD2. Germline lookup yields CDR1 WSHSY and CDR2 SAAADI. V gave up 4 bases and J gave up 4 bases; unmatched junction bases: 0. CDR3 size: 12 residues. CDR3 DNA: TGCGCCAGCAGTGTAGCGGGAGAGACCCAGTACTTC. Its translation: CASSVAGETQYF.

This CDR3 is CASTAAGLPYEQYF. The CDR3 region has the DNA TGTGCCAGTACTGCGGCAGGGCTGCCCTACGAGCAGTACTTC. The gene calls are TRBV19 and TRBJ2-7, with D tentatively TRBD1 (5 bases). V was clipped by 7 bases and J by 2 bases, with 15 bases between them. From germline, CDR1 is LNHDA and CDR2 SQIVND (reference sequence). CDR3 length: 14 residues.

This sequence joins TRBV15 and TRBJ1-2; maybe TRBD1 (5 bases). With 6 bases removed from V and 4 bases from J, the gap between germline ends came to 15 bases. The CDR3 is made up of 14 amino acids. Per the germline V gene, CDR1 is LNHNV and CDR2 is YYDKDF (reference sequence). CDR3 region: CATRGRDGSYGYTF. The CDR3 bases are TGTGCCACCAGAGGCAGGGACGGAAGCTATGGCTACACCTTC.

The chain employs TRBV18 and TRBJ2-1; D is unclear. There are 19 residues in the CDR3. Trimming cost V 3 bases and J 2 bases, with 23 bases left between them. From germline, CDR1 is KGHSH and CDR2 LQKENI. The CDR3 coding sequence is TGTGCCAGCTCACCCGGCCCCCGGGTTGAAGAGCATACCTACAATGAGCAGTTCTTC. Its protein is CASSPGPRVEEHTYNEQFF.

This chain links TRBV30 with TRBJ2-5; 10 nucleotides line up with TRBD2. Germline assignment: CDR1 GTSNPN and CDR2 SVGIG (reference sequence). This CDR3 region has 15 residues. The V gene end was trimmed by 1 base and the J gene end by 3 bases; junction bases not matched to a gene: 5. The CDR3 coding sequence is TGTGCCTGGAGTGGGACTAGCGGATATGAAGAGACCCAGTACTTC. This sequence encodes CAWSGTSGYEETQYF.

J is TRBJ2-1 and V is TRBV13; 8 bases match TRBD1. Unmatched junction bases numbered 2, after V lost 0 bases and J lost 4 bases. Germline CDR1 PRHDT, CDR2 FYEKMQ (reference sequence). This CDR3 has 15 residues. The CDR3 coding sequence is TGTGCCAGCAGCTTAGGGACAGGGGTTTACAATGAGCAGTTCTTC. It specifies CASSLGTGVYNEQFF.

In DNA form, the CDR3 reads TGTGCCAGCAGCTTGGGACAGGCCAGCTCTGGAAACACCATATATTTT. It translates to CASSLGQASSGNTIYF. The gene calls are TRBV5-5 and TRBJ1-3, with D tentatively TRBD1 (6 bases). Germline assignment: CDR1 SGHKS and CDR2 YYEKEE (reference sequence). The CDR3 consists of 16 residues. Trimming removed 0 bases from V and 0 bases from J, with 10 bases in between.

The gene calls are TRBV5-6 and TRBJ2-7; 8 positions match TRBD1. The trim removed 3 bases at V and 5 bases at J, leaving 4 bases unmatched. This CDR3 contains 13 residues. CDR1 and CDR2 from the germline V gene are SGHDT and YYEEEE. The CDR3 sequence is CASSSRGRHEQYF. The CDR3 DNA sequence: TGTGCCAGCAGCTCCAGGGGGCGCCACGAGCAGTACTTC. Looking up the rest from reference TRBV5-6 and TRBJ2-7 gives the full variable domain: DAGVTQSPTHLIKTRGQQVTLRCSPKSGHDTVSWYQQALGQGPQFIFQYYEEEERQRGNFPDRFSGHQFPNYSSELNVNALLLGDSALYLCASSSRGRHEQYFGPGTRLTVT.

The chain employs TRBV6-5 and TRBJ2-2, with TRBD2 as a possible D gene (6 bases). V lost 0 bases and J 8 bases, leaving 10 bases between the germline ends. In germline, CDR1 is MNHEY, CDR2 SVGAGI. This CDR3 spans 14 amino acids. This chain's CDR3 is CASSYSGGQGELFF. In DNA form, the CDR3 reads TGTGCCAGCAGTTACTCCGGGGGTCAGGGGGAGCTGTTTTTT.

This clone was seen just once. J is TRBJ2-1 and V is TRBV20-1, with 10 bases matching TRBD2. Germline assignment: CDR1 DFQATT and CDR2 SNEGSKA (reference sequence). The CDR3 contains 14 residues. Unmatched junction bases numbered 3, after V lost 3 bases and J lost 4 bases. The CDR3 here is CSASGLADYNEQFF. CDR3 coding DNA: TGCAGTGCTAGTGGACTAGCGGATTACAATGAGCAGTTCTTC.

The gene calls are TRBV4-3 and TRBJ2-3, with TRBD2 matching over 8 bases. The germline CDR1 and CDR2 sequences are LGHNA and YSLEER. The CDR3 totals 15 residues. The ends lost 0 bases at V and 8 bases at J; junction bases unmatched: 7. For the CDR3, the DNA is TGCGCCAGCAGCCAAGATAGGTCGGGGGGGGCTACGCAGTATTTT. This translates into CASSQDRSGGATQYF.

The V gene is TRBV4-1, the J gene TRBJ2-5; TRBD1 matches 7 bases. The CDR3 loop spans 15 amino acids. V was clipped by 0 bases and J by 0 bases; unmatched bases: 1. Looked up from germline, CDR1 is MGHRA and CDR2 is YSYEKL. The CDR3, as DNA: TGCGCCAGCAGCCAAGAAGGGGGCAACCAAGAGACCCAGTACTTC. Encoded protein: CASSQEGGNQETQYF.

The chain couples TRBV7-3 to TRBJ2-5; D is ambiguous. The CDR3 runs to 14 residues. CDR1 and CDR2 (germline): SGHTA, FQGTGA. V lost 2 bases and J 0 bases, leaving 7 bases between the germline ends. The CDR3 protein is CASSLGVNQETQYF. The CDR3 DNA reads TGTGCCAGCAGCTTAGGGGTGAACCAAGAGACCCAGTACTTC.

The chain joins TRBV11-2 to TRBJ2-1; D might be TRBD2 (5 bases). The CDR3 loop spans 13 amino acids. Germline CDR1 SGHAT, CDR2 FQNNGV. V was pared by 2 bases and J by 9 bases, with 11 bases between. The CDR3 DNA is TGTGCCAGCAGCTTACCCCTAGCTGCTGAGCAGTTCTTC. This sequence encodes CASSLPLAAEQFF.

The chain joins TRBV6-4 to TRBJ2-7; 11 nucleotides align to TRBD2. The CDR3 consists of 16 residues. V shed 1 base, J shed 4 bases, and the junction held 6 bases outside the gene matches. Germline V gene data show CDR1 as MRHNA and CDR2 as SNTAGT. The CDR3 DNA sequence: TGTGCCAGCAGTGACTATGAGACTAGCGGGATTTACGAGCAGTACTTC. Encoded protein: CASSDYETSGIYEQYF.